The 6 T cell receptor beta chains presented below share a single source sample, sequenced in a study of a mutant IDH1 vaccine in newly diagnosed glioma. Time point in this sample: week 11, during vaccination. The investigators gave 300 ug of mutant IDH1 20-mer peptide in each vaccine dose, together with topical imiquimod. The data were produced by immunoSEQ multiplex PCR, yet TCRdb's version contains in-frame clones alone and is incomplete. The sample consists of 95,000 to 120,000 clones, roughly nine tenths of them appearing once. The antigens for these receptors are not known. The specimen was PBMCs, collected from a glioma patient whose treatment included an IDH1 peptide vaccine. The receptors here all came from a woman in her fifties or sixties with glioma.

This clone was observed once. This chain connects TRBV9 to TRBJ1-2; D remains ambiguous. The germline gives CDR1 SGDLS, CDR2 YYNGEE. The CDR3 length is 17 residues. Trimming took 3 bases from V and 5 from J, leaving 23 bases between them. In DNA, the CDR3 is TGTGCCAGCAGCGGATTCCCGGGAGCCCCGGGGAAGTATGGCTACACCTTC. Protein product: CASSGFPGAPGKYGYTF.

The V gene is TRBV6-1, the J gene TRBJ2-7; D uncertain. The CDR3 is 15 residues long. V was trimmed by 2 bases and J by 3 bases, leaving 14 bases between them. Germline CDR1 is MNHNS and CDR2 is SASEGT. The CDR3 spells CASSEWQANFYEQYF. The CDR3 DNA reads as TGTGCCAGCAGTGAATGGCAGGCGAACTTCTACGAGCAGTACTTC.

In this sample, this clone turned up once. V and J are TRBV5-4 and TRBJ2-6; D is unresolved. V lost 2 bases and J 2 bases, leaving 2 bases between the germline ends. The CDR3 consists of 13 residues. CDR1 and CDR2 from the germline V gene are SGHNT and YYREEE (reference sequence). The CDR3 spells CASSLTGANVLTF. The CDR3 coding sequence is TGTGCCAGCAGCTTAACTGGGGCCAACGTCCTGACTTTC.

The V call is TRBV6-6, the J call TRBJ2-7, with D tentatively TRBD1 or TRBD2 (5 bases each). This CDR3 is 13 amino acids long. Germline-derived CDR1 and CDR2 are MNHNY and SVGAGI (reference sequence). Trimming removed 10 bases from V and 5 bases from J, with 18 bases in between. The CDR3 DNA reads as TGTGCCACGAATGGTGGGGGAGCCCACGAGCAGTACTTC. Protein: CATNGGGAHEQYF.

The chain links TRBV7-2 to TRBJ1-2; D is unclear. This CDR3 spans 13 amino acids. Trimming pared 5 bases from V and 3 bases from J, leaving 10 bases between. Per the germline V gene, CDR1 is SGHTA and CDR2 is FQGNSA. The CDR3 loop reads CASSQGRHYGYTF. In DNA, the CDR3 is TGTGCCAGCAGCCAAGGGCGGCACTATGGCTACACCTTC.

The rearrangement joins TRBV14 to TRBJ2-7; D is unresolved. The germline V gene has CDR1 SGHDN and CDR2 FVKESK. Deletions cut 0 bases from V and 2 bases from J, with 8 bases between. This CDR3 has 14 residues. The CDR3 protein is CASSQETGPYEQYF. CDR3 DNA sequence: TGTGCCAGCAGCCAAGAAACGGGTCCCTACGAGCAGTACTTC.